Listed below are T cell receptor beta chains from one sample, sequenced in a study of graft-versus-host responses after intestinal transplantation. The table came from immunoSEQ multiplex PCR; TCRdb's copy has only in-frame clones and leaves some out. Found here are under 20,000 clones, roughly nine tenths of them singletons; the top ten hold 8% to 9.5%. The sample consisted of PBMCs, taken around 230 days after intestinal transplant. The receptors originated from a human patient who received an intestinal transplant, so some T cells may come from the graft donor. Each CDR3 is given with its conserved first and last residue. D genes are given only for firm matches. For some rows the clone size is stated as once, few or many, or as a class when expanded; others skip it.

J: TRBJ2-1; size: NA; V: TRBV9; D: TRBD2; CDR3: CASSVGNALAGGLEQFF; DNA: TGTGCCAGCAGCGTAGGAAACGCACTAGCGGGGGGGCTCGAGCAGTTCTTC
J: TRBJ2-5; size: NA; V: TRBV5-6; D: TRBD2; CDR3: CASSLETSGAQEAQYF; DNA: TGTGCCAGCAGCTTGGAGACTAGCGGGGCTCAAGAGGCCCAGTACTTC
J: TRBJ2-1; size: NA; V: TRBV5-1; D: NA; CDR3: CASSSGHNEQFF; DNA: TGCGCCAGCAGCTCTGGACACAATGAGCAGTTCTTC
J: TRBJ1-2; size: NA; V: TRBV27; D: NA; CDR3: CASSLAGDENDGYTF; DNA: TGTGCCAGCAGTTTAGCTGGGGATGAGAATGATGGCTACACCTTC
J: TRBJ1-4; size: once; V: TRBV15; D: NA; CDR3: CATSGGGATNEKLFF; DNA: TGTGCCACCTCCGGGGGGGGCGCAACTAATGAAAAACTGTTTTTT
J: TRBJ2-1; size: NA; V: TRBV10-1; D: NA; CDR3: CASSESGQGLGNEQFF; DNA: TGCGCCAGCAGTGAGTCGGGGCAGGGGCTGGGCAATGAGCAGTTCTTC
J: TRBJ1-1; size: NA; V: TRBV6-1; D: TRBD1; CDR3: CASRTGGTEAFF; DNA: TGTGCCAGCAGGACAGGGGGCACTGAAGCTTTCTTT
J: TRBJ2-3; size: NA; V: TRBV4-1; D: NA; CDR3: CASSQEPLPTRDTQYF; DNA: TGCGCCAGCAGCCAAGAACCCCTACCTACGAGAGATACGCAGTATTTT
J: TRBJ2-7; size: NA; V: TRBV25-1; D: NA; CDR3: CASIGLGEQYF; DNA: TGTGCCAGCATTGGCCTAGGCGAGCAGTACTTC
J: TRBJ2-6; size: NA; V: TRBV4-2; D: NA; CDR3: CASSQDDLSGILANVLTF; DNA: TGTGCCAGCAGCCAAGACGATCTGTCGGGGATCCTGGCCAACGTCCTGACTTTC
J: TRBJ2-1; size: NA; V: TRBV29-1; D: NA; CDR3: CSATNQRNEQFF; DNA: TGCAGCGCCACTAACCAGAGGAATGAGCAGTTCTTC
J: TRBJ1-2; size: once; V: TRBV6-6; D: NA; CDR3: CASSYSPSIKNYGYTF; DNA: TGTGCCAGCAGTTACTCTCCCTCCATCAAGAACTATGGCTACACCTTC
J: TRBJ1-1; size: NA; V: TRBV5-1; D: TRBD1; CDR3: CASSTPTGQNTEAFF; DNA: TGCGCCAGCAGCACGCCGACAGGGCAGAACACTGAAGCTTTCTTT
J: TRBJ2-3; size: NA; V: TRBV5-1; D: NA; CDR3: CASSLDGSTDTQYF; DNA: TGCGCCAGCAGCTTGGACGGGAGCACAGATACGCAGTATTTT
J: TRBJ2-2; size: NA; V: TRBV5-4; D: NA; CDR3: CASSLDTGELFF; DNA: TGTGCCAGCAGCTTGGACACCGGGGAGCTGTTTTTT
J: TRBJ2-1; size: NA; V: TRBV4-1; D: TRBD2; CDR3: CASSQERAGGHYNEQFF; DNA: TGCGCCAGCAGCCAAGAGAGAGCGGGGGGGCACTACAATGAGCAGTTCTTC
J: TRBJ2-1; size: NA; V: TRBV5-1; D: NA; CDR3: CASSSVREVVFPYNEQFF; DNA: TGCGCCAGCAGCTCCGTCAGGGAGGTTGTTTTCCCGTACAATGAGCAGTTCTTC
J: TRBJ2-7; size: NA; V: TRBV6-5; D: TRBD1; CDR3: CASRSRDRGSYEQYF; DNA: TGTGCCAGCAGGTCCCGGGACAGGGGCTCCTACGAGCAGTACTTC
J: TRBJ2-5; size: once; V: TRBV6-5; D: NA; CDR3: CASSSLLGAQETQYF; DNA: TGTGCCAGCAGTTCCCTGCTCGGGGCTCAAGAGACCCAGTACTTC
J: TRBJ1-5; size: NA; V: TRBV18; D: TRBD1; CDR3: CASSPGGQGFQPQHF; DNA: TGTGCCAGCTCACCTGGCGGACAGGGGTTCCAGCCCCAGCATTTT
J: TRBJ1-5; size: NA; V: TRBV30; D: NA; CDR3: CAWSSSLNQPQHF; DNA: TGTGCCTGGAGTTCAAGCCTCAATCAGCCCCAGCATTTT
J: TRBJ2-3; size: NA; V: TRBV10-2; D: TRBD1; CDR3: CASSDAPGQSTDTQYF; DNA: TGCGCCAGCAGTGATGCTCCGGGACAGAGCACAGATACGCAGTATTTT
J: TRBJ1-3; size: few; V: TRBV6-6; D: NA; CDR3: CASSRTASGNTIYF; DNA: TGTGCCAGCAGCCGGACAGCCTCTGGAAACACCATATATTTT
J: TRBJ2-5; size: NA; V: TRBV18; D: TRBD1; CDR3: CASSPRQPGQGAGETQYF; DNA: TGTGCCAGCTCACCACGCCAACCGGGACAGGGGGCGGGAGAGACCCAGTACTTC
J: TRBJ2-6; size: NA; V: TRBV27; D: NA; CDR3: CASSSQTGANVLTF; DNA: TGTGCCAGCAGTTCCCAGACTGGGGCCAACGTCCTGACTTTC
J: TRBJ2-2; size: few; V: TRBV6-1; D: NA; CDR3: CASRERARIGTGELFF; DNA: TGTGCCAGCAGAGAAAGGGCGCGGATTGGGACCGGGGAGCTGTTTTTT
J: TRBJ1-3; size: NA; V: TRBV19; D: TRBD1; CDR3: CASSEGQFLSGNTIYF; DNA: TGTGCCAGTAGTGAGGGACAGTTTCTCTCTGGAAACACCATATATTTT
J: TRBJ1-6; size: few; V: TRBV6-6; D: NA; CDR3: CAGSPDLNSPLHF; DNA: TGTGCCGGAAGCCCCGACCTTAATTCACCCCTCCACTTT
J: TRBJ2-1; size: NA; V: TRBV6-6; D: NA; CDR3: CASGDTIIDEQFF; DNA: TGTGCCAGCGGGGATACTATAATCGATGAGCAGTTCTTC
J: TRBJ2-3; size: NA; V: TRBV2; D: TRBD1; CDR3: CASSVDRASTDTQYF; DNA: TGTGCCAGCAGCGTCGACAGGGCCTCCACAGATACGCAGTATTTT
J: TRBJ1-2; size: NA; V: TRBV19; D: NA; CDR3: CASKHRLQGGYGYTF; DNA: TGTGCCAGTAAGCACAGGCTTCAGGGTGGCTATGGCTACACCTTC
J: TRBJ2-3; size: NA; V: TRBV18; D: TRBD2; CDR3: CASSLAGGEDTQYF; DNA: TGTGCCAGCTCACTAGCGGGGGGAGAGGATACGCAGTATTTT
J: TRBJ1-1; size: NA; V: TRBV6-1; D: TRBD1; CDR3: CASSPKTGWSTEAFF; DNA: TGTGCCAGCAGCCCCAAGACAGGGTGGAGCACTGAAGCTTTCTTT
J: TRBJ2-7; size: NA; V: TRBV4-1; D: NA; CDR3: CASSQRGWDSSYEQYF; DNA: TGCGCCAGCAGCCAGCGGGGATGGGACAGCTCCTACGAGCAGTACTTC
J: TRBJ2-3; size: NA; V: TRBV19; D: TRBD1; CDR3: CANQQGGTQYF; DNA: TGTGCCAACCAACAGGGGGGAACGCAGTATTTT
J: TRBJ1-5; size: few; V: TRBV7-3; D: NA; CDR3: CASSSINQPQHF; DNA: TGTGCCAGCAGCTCAATCAATCAGCCCCAGCATTTT
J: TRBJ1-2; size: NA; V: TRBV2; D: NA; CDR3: CASSEEVLWAFYGYTF; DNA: TGTGCCAGCAGTGAAGAGGTCCTGTGGGCCTTCTATGGCTACACCTTC
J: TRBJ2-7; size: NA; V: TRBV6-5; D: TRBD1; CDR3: CASWTGNYEQYF; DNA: TGTGCCAGCTGGACAGGAAACTACGAGCAGTACTTC
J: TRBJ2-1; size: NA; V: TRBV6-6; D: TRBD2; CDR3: CASSYDGGGAWNEQFF; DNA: TGTGCCAGCAGTTACGATGGCGGGGGGGCCTGGAATGAGCAGTTCTTC
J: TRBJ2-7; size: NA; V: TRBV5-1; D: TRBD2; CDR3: CASSRDYSYEQYF; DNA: TGCGCCAGCAGCCGGGACTACTCCTACGAGCAGTACTTC
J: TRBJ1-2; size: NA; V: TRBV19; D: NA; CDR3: CASAEPVYGYTF; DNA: TGTGCCAGCGCGGAACCAGTTTATGGCTACACCTTC